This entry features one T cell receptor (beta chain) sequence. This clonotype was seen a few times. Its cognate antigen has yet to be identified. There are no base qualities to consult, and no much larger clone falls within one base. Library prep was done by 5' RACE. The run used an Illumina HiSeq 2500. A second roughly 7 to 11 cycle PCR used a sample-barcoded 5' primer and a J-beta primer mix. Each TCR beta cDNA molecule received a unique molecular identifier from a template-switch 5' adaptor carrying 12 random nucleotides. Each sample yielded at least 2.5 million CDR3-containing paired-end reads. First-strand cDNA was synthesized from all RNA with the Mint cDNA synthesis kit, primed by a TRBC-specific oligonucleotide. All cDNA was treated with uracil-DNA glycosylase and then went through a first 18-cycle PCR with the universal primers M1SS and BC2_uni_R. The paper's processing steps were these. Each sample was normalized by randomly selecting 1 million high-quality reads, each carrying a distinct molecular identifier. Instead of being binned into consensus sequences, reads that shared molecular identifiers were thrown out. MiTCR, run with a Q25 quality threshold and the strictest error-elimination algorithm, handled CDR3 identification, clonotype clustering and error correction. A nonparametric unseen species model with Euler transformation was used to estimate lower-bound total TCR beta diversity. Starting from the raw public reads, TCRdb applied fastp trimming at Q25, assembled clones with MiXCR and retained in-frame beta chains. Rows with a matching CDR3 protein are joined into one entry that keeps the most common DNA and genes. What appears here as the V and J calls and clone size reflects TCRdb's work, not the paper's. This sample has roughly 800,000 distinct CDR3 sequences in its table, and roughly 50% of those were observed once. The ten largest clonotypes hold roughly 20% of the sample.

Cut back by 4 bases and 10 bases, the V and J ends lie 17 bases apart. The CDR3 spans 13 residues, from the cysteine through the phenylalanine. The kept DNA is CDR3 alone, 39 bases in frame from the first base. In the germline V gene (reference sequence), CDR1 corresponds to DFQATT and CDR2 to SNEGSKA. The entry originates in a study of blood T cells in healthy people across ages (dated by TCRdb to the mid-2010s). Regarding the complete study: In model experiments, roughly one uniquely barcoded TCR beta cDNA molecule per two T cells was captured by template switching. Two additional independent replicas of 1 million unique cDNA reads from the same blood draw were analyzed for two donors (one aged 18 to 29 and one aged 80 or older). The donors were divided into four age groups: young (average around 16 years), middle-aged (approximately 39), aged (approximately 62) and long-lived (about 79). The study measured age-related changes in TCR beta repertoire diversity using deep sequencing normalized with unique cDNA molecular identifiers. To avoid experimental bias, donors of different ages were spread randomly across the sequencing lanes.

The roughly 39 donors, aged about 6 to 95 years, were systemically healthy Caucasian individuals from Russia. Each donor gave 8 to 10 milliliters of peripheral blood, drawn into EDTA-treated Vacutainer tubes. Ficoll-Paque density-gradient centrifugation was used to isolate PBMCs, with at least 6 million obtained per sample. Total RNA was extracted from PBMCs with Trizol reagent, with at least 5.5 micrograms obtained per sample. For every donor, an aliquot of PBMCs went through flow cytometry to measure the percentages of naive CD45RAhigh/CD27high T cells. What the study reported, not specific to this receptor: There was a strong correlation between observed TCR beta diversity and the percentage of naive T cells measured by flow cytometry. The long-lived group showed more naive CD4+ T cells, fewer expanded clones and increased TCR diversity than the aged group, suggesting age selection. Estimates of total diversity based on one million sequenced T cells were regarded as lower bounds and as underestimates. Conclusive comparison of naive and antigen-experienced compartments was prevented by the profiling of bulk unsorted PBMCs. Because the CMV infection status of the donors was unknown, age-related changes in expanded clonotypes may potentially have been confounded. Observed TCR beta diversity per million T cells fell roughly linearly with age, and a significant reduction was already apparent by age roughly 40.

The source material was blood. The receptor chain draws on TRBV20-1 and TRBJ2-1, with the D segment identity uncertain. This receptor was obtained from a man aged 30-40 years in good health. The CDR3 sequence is CSAIDSRLYEQFF. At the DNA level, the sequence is TGCAGTGCTATAGATTCTAGGCTGTACGAGCAGTTCTTC.